This TCR beta chain was sequenced in a study of T cells after somatic rescue of genetic block. Germline-derived CDR1 and CDR2 are SGHRS and YFSETQ. The CDR3 loop spans 16 amino acids. V lost 3 bases and J lost 6; bases outside the gene matches: 4. Sequencing was performed with immunoSEQ multiplex PCR; in TCRdb, only in-frame clones are kept and a portion is missing. This sample has about 15,000 clones, with roughly 70% found just once. The sample consisted of peripheral blood mononuclear cells (PBMCs). This clonotype was obtained from a man between 18 and 35 years old. The chain combines TRBV5-1 with TRBJ2-1, with 15 bases that match TRBD2. CDR3 protein: CASSSGLAGGANEQFF. The DNA for the CDR3 is TGCGCCAGCAGCTCGGGACTAGCGGGAGGAGCCAATGAGCAGTTCTTC.